In this sample, the clone carrying this TCR beta chain turned up many times. Its antigen is undetermined. This sample was taken from a study of regulatory T cells in long-lasting Graves disease. Regarding the study as a whole: There were preferences for TRBV28, TRBJ1-2 and TRBJ2-5 in persistent disease.

Time point described: newly diagnosed GD, antithyroid drugs for less than 3 months. After RNA was extracted from PBMCs, the TCR library was made from it. The J segment lost 0 bases and the V segment lost 6 bases, leaving 11 bases of the junction unmatched. Germline V gene data show CDR1 as SNHLY and CDR2 as FYNNEI. This CDR3 region has 16 residues. Building the TCR beta libraries relied on iRepertoire HTBI primers, and CDR3 regions underwent Arm-PCR. MiXCR was run by TCRdb on the multiplex PCR reads, yielding one entry per CDR3 protein. This sample has approximately 390,000 distinct CDR3 sequences; roughly 16% occur once, and the top ten carry over 20%. These data were also filed under a second study, of T cells in Graves' hyperthyroidism and ophthalmopathy. From that second work: In patients aged 18 to 65, hyperthyroidism was newly diagnosed, with duration under 2 months. TCR CDR3 underwent first-round RT-PCR with the HTBI primer set.

The specimen comprised peripheral blood mononuclear cells (PBMCs), sampled at new diagnosis, from a patient treated with antithyroid drugs. The sequence derives from a woman aged 18-35 years with Graves disease. The V call is TRBV2, the J call TRBJ2-7, with 7 bases matching TRBD2. The chain's CDR3 is CASRQAGVWGSYEQYF. The CDR3 region has the DNA TGTGCCAGCAGGCAGGCGGGAGTGTGGGGCTCCTACGAGCAGTACTTC.